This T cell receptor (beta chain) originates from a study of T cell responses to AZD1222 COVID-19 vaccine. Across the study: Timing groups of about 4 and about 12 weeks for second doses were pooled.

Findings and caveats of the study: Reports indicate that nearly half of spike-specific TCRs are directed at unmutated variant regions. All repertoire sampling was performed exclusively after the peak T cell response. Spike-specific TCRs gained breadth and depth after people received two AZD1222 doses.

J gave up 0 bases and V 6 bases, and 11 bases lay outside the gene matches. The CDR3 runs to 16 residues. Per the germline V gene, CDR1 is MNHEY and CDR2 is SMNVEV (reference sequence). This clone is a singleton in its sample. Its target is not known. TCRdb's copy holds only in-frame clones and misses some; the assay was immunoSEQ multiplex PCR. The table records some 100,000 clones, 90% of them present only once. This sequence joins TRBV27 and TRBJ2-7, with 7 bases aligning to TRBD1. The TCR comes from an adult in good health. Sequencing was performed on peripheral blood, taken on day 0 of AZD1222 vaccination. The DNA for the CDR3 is TGTGCCAGCAGCCCAGTCGGGACAGCGATCTCCTACGAGCAGTACTTC. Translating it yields CASSPVGTAISYEQYF.